This TCR beta chain is drawn from a study of T-cell memory formation after mild COVID-19. In the study overall: Clusters of TCRs were largely donor specific.

Constant-segment primers and 5'RACE yielded cDNA libraries for TCR alpha and TCR beta, each carrying sample barcodes and UMIs. TCRdb ran MiXCR on the 5' RACE reads and lists one entry per CDR3 protein. Here the sample spans 300,000 to 350,000 distinct CDR3 sequences, 15% to 20% being singletons. This clonotype has more than one count but fewer than ten. The CDR3 covers 14 residues. Germline V CDR1 and CDR2: DFQATT, SNEGSKA (reference sequence). After removal of 8 bases from V and 1 base from J, the junction contained 7 bases not matched to a gene. The V gene is TRBV20-1, the J gene TRBJ2-1; 8 nucleotides align to TRBD2. The receptor's source is a man aged 18 to 29 who had mild COVID-19 (a few samples of this study predate the infection). Cell type and time point are not known. The sample was PBMCs or a T cell subset sorted from them (not recorded which). In DNA, the CDR3 is TGCAGTCGGATTAGCGGGGAATCCTACAATGAGCAGTTCTTC. Translation gives CSRISGESYNEQFF.